One sample yielded the 5 T cell receptor beta chains listed below, sequenced in a study of OX40 agonist ivuxolimab in advanced cancers. Some clones are missing from TCRdb's copy, which holds only in-frame ones; the method was immunoSEQ multiplex PCR. Found here are about 31,000 clones, 65% to 90% of them singletons; the top ten hold around a third. The sample was CD4+ or CD8+ T cells sorted from blood, taken in a trial of the OX40 agonist ivuxolimab. The origin of the receptors is an adult with an advanced solid tumor such as melanoma, head and neck, liver or kidney cancer.

The chain recombines TRBV29-1 with TRBJ2-7, with D possibly being TRBD2 (5 bases). Germline V gene data show CDR1 as SQVTM and CDR2 as ANQGSEA. V was trimmed by 1 base and J by 4 bases, leaving 17 bases between them. The CDR3 totals 15 residues. This chain's CDR3 is CSVEAVVPTGYEQYF. DNA for the CDR3: TGCAGCGTTGAAGCCGTGGTCCCCACGGGATACGAGCAGTACTTC.

CDR3 region: CASSQVPGDGYTF. As DNA, the CDR3 is TGCGCCAGCAGCCAAGTTCCGGGGGATGGCTACACCTTC. The gene calls are TRBV4-1 and TRBJ1-2; a possible D gene is TRBD1 (5 bases). Germline V CDR1 and CDR2: MGHRA, YSYEKL. Trimming removed 1 base at V and 6 bases at J, with 9 bases between. There are 13 residues in the CDR3.

There are a few counts of this clone. In DNA form, the CDR3 reads TGTGCCAGCAGCTTAATGGTGTACACTGAAGCTTTCTTT. It yields the protein CASSLMVYTEAFF. The rearrangement uses TRBV5-6 and TRBJ1-1; D gene unclear. This CDR3 is 13 amino acids long. Trimming cost V 2 bases and J 3 bases, with 8 bases left between them. The germline V gene encodes CDR1 SGHDT and CDR2 YYEEEE.

The chain employs TRBV7-6 and TRBJ2-5; tentative D call: TRBD1 (5 bases). The CDR3 extends over 16 amino acids. The germline V and J ends were trimmed by 0 bases and 4 bases, with 15 bases remaining between them. Germline V CDR1 and CDR2: SGHVS, FNYEAQ. Written as DNA, the CDR3 is TGTGCCAGCAGCTTAGCGCGGCAGGGTTTGGGAGAGACCCAGTACTTC. This codes for CASSLARQGLGETQYF.

This chain uses TRBV11-2 with TRBJ2-2, with D uncertain. CDR1 is SGHAT and CDR2 is FQNNGV in the germline V gene. The CDR3 runs to 14 residues. V was clipped by 3 bases and J by 6 bases, with 11 bases between them. The CDR3 DNA follows: TGTGCCAGCAGCTTGCACATCGAGTCCGGGGAGCTGTTTTTT. Translated, it gives CASSLHIESGELFF.